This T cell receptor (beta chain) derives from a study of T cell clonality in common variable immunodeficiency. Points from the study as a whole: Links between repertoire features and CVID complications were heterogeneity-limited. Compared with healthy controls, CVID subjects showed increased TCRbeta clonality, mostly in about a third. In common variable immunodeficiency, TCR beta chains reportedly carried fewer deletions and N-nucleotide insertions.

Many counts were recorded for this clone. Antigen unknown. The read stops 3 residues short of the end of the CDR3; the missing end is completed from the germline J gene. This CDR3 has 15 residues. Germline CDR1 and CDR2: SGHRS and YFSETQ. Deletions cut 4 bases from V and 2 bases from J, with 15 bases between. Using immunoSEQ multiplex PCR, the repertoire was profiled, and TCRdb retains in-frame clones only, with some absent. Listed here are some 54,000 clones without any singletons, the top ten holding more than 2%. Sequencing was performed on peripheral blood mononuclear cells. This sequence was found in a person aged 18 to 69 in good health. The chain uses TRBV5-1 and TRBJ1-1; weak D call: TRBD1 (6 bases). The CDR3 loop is CASSRTGTPNTEAFF. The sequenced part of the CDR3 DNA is TGCGCCAGCAGCCGTACCGGGACACCTAACACTGAA.